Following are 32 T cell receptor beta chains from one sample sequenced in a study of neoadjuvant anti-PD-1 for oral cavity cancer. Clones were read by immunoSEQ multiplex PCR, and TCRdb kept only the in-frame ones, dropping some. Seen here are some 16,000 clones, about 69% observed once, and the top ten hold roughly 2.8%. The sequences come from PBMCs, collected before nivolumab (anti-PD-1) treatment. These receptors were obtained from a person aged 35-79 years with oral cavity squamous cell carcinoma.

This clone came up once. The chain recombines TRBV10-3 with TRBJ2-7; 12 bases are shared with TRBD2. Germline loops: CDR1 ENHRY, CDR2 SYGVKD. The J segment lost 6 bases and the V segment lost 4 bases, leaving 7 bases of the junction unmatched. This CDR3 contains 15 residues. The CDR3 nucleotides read TGTGCCATCAGTGGTCTGACTAGCGGGAGTTCCGAGCAGTACTTC. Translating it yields CAISGLTSGSSEQYF.

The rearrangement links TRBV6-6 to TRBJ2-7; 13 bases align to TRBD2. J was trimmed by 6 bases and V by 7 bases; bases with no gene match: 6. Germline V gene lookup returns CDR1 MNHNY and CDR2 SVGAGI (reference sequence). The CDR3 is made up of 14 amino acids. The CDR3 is CASTQGLAGVEQYF. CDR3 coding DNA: TGTGCCAGCACCCAAGGACTAGCGGGAGTCGAGCAGTACTTC.

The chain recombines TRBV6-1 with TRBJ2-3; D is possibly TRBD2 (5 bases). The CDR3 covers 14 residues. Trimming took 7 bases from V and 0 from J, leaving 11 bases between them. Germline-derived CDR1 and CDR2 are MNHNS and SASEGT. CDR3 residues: CASNRGSSTDTQYF. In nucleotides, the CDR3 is TGTGCCAGCAATCGGGGTTCTAGCACAGATACGCAGTATTTT.

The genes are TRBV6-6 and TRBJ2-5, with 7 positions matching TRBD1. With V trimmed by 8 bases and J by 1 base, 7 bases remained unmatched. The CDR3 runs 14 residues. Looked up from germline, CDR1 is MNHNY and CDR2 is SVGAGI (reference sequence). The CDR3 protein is CASASQGPQETQYF. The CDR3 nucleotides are TGTGCCAGCGCATCACAGGGGCCCCAAGAGACCCAGTACTTC.

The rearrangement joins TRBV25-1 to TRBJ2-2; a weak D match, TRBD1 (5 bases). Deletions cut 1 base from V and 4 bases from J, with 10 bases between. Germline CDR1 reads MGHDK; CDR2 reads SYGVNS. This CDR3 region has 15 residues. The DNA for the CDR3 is TGTGCCAGCAGTGAATCGGGCAGGGCCACCGGGGAGCTGTTTTTT. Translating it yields CASSESGRATGELFF.

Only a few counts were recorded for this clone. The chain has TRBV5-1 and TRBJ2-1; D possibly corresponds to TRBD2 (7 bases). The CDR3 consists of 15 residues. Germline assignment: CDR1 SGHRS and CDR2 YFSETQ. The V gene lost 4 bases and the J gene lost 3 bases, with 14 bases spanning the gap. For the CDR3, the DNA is TGCGCCAGCAGCCTCGGGGGGCAAGGCTACAATGAGCAGTTCTTC. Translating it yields CASSLGGQGYNEQFF. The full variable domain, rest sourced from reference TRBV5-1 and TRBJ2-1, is KAGVTQTPRYLIKTRGQQVTLSCSPISGHRSVSWYQQTPGQGLQFLFEYFSETQRNKGNFPGRFSGRQFSNSRSEMNVSTLELGDSALYLCASSLGGQGYNEQFFGPGTRLTVL.

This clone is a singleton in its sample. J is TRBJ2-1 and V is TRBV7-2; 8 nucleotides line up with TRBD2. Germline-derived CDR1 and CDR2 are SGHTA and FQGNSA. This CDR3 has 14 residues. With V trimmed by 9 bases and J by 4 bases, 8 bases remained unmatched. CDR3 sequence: CASGTGTRYNEQFF. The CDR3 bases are TGTGCCAGTGGCACCGGGACTAGGTACAATGAGCAGTTCTTC.

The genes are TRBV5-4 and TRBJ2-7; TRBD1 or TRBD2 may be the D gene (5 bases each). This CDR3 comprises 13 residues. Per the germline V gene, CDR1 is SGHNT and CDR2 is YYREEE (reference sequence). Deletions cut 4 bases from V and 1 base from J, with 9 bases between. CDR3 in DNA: TGTGCCAGCAGCCCGGGACCGTCCTACGAGCAGTACTTC. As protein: CASSPGPSYEQYF.

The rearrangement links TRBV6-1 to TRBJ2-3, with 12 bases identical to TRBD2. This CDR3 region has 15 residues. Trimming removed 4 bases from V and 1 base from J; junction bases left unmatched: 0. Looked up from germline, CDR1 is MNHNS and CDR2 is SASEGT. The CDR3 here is CASSGLAGGTDTQYF. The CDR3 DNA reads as TGTGCCAGCAGTGGACTAGCGGGAGGCACAGATACGCAGTATTTT.

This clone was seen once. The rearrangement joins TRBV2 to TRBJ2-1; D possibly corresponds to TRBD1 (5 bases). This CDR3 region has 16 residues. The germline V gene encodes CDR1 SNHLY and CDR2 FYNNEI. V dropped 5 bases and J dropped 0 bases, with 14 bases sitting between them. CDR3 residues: CASSSQGASSYNEQFF. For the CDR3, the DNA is TGTGCCAGCAGTTCCCAGGGCGCGAGCTCCTACAATGAGCAGTTCTTC.

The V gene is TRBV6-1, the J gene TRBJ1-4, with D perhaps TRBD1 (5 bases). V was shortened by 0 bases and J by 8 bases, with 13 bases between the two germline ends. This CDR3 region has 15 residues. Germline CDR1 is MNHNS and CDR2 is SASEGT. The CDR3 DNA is TGTGCCAGCAGTGAAGCAGTAGGGACCGGAGAAAAACTGTTTTTT. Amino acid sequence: CASSEAVGTGEKLFF.

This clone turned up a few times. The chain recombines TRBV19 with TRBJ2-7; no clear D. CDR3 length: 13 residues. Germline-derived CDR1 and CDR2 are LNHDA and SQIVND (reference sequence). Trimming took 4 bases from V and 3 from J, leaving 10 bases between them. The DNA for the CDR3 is TGTGCCAGTAGTAGGCAGGCCTACTACGAGCAGTACTTC. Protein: CASSRQAYYEQYF.

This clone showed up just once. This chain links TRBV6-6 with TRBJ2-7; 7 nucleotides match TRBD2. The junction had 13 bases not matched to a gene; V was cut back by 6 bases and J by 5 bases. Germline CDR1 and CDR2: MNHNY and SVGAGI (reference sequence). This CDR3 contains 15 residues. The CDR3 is CASSHWAGEPHEQYF. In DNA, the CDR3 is TGTGCCAGCAGCCACTGGGCGGGAGAACCCCACGAGCAGTACTTC.

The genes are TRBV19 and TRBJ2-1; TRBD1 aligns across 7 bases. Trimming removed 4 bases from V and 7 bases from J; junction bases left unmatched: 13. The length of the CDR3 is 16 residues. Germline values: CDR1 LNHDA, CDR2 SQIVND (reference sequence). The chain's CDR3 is CASSSTTGIGYNEQFF. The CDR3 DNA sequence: TGTGCCAGTAGTAGCACGACAGGGATTGGGTATAATGAGCAGTTCTTC. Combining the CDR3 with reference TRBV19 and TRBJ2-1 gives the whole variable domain DGGITQSPKYLFRKEGQNVTLSCEQNLNHDAMYWYRQDPGQGLRLIYYSQIVNDFQKGDIAEGYSVSREKKESFPLTVTSAQKNPTAFYLCASSSTTGIGYNEQFFGPGTRLTVL.

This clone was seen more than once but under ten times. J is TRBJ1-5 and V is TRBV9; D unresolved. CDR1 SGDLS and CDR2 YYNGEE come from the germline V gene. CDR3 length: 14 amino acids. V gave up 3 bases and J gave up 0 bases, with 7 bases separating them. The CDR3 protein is CASSADFSNQPQHF. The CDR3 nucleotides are TGTGCCAGCAGCGCGGACTTTAGCAATCAGCCCCAGCATTTT.

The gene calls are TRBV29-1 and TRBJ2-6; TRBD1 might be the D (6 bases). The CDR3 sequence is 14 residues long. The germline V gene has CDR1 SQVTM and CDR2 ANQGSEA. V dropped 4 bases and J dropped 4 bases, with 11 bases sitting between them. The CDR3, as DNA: TGCAGCGTTGGGCAGGGGTCCGGGGCCAACGTCCTGACTTTC. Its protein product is CSVGQGSGANVLTF.

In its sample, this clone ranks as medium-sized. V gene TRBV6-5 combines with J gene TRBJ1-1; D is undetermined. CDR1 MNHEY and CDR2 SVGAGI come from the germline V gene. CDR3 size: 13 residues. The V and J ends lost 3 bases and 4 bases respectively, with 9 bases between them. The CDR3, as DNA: TGTGCCAGCAGTTATAACGAGGGCACTGAAGCTTTCTTT. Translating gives CASSYNEGTEAFF.

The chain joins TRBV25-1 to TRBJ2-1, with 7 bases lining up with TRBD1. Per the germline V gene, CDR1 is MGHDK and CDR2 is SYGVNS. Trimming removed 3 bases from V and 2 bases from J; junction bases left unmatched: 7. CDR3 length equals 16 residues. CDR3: CASSDQGGGTYNEQFF. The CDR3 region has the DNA TGTGCCAGCAGTGATCAAGGGGGCGGCACCTACAATGAGCAGTTCTTC.

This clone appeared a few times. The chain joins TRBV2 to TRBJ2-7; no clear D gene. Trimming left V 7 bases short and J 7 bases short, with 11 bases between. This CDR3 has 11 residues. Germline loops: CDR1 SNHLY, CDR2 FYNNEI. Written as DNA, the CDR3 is TGTGCCAGCACCGGCTCGGTAGAGCAGTACTTC. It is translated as CASTGSVEQYF.

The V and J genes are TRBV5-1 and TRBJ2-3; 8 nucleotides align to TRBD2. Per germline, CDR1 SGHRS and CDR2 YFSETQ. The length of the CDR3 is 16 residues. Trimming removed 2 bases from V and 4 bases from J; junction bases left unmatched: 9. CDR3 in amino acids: CASSFLLAEIPDTQYF. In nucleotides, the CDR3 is TGCGCCAGCAGCTTTCTACTAGCGGAGATACCAGATACGCAGTATTTT. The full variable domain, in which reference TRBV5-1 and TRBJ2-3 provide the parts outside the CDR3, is KAGVTQTPRYLIKTRGQQVTLSCSPISGHRSVSWYQQTPGQGLQFLFEYFSETQRNKGNFPGRFSGRQFSNSRSEMNVSTLELGDSALYLCASSFLLAEIPDTQYFGPGTRLTVL.

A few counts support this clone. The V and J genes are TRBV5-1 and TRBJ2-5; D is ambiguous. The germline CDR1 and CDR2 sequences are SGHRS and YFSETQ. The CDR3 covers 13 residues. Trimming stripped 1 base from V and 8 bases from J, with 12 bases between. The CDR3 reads CASSLSGLSTQYF. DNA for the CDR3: TGCGCCAGCAGCTTGTCAGGCTTATCTACCCAGTACTTC.

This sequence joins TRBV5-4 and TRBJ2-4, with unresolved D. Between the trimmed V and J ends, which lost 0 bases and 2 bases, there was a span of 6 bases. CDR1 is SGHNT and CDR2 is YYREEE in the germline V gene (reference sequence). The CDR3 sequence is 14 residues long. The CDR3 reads CASSLGESKNIQYF. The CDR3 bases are TGTGCCAGCAGCTTGGGAGAATCCAAAAACATTCAGTACTTC.

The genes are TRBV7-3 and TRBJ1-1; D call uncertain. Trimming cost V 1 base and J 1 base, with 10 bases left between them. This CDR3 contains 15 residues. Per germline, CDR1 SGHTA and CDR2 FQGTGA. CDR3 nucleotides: TGTGCCAGCAGCTTAAGGCCGGGAGCGAACACTGAAGCTTTCTTT. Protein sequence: CASSLRPGANTEAFF.

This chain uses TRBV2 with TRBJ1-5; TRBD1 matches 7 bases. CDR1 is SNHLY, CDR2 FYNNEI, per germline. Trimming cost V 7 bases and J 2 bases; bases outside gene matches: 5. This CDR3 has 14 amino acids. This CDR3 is CASTDRYGNQPQHF. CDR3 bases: TGTGCCAGCACGGACAGGTACGGCAATCAGCCCCAGCATTTT.

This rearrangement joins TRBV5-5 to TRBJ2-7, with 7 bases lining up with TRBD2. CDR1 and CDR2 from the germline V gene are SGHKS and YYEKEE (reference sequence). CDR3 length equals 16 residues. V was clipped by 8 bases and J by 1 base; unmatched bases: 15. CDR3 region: CASSPTGGSGSYEQYF. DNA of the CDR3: TGTGCCAGTAGTCCCACCGGCGGGAGCGGGTCCTACGAGCAGTACTTC. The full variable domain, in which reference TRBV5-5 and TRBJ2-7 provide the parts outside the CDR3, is DAGVTQSPTHLIKTRGQQVTLRCSPISGHKSVSWYQQVLGQGPQFIFQYYEKEERGRGNFPDRFSARQFPNYSSELNVNALLLGDSALYLCASSPTGGSGSYEQYFGPGTRLTVT.

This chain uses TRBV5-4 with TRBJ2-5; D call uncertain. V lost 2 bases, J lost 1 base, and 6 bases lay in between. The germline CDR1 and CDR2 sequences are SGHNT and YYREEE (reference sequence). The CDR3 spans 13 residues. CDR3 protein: CASSFGSQETQYF. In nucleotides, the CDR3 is TGTGCCAGCAGCTTTGGCAGCCAAGAGACCCAGTACTTC.

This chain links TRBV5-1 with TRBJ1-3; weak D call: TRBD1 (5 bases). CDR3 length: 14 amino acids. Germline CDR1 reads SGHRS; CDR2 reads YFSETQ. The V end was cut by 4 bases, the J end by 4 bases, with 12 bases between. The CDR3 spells CASSPGGSGNTIYF. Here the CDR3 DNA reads TGCGCCAGCAGCCCGGGGGGATCCGGAAACACCATATATTTT.

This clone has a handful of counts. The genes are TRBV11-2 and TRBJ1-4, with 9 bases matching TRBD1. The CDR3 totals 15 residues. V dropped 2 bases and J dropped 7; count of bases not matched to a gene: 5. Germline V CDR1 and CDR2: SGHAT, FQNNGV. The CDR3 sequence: CASSLTGGIGEKLFF. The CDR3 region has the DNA TGTGCCAGCAGCTTAACAGGGGGCATCGGTGAAAAACTGTTTTTT.

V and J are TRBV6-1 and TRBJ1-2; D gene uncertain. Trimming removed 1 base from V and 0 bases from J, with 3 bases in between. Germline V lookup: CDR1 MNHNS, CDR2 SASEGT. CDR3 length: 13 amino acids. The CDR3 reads CASSEVPNYGYTF. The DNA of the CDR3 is TGTGCCAGCAGTGAAGTTCCTAACTATGGCTACACCTTC.

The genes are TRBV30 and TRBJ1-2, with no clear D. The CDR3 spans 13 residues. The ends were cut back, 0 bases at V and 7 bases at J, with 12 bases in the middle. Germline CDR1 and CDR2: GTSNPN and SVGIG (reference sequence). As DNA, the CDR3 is TGTGCCTGGAGTGTACCGGGTGGAGTTGGCTACACCTTC. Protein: CAWSVPGGVGYTF.

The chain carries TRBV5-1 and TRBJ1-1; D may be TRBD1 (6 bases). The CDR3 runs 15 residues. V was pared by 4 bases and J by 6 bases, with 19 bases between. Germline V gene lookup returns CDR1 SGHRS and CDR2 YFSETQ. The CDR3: CASSLAQQGWSEAFF. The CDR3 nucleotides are TGCGCCAGCAGCCTTGCCCAACAGGGTTGGTCTGAAGCTTTCTTT.

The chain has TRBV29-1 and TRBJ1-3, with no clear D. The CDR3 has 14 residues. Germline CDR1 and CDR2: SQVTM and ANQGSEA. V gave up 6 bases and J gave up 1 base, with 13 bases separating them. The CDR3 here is CSVREGGSGNTIYF. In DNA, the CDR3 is TGCAGCGTCCGGGAGGGCGGGTCTGGAAACACCATATATTTT. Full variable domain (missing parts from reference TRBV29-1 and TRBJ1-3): SAVISQKPSRDICQRGTSLTIQCQVDSQVTMMFWYRQQPGQSLTLIATANQGSEATYESGFVIDKFPISRPNLTFSTLTVSNMSPEDSSIYLCSVREGGSGNTIYFGEGSWLTVV.